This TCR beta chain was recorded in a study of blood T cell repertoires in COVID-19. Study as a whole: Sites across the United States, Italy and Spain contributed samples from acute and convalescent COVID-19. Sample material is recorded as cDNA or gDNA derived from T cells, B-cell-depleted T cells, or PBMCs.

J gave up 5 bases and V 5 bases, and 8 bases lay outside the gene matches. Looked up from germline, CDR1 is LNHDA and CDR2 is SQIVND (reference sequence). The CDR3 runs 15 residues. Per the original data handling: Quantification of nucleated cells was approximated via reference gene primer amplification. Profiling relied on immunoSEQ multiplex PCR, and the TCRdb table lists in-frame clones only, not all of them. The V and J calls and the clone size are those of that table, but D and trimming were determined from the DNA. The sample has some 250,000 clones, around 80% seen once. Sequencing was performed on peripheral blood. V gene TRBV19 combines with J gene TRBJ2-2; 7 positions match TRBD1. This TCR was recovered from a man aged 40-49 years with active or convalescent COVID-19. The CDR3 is CASSGIQGTTGELFF. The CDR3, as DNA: TGTGCCAGTAGTGGGATACAGGGGACGACCGGGGAGCTGTTTTTT.